The TCR beta chain described here comes from a study of cytomegalovirus exposure and HLA in healthy donors. The study's findings and limits: In a later analysis, CMV-associated beta chains were mostly HLA-associated, it appeared. Indistinguishable V segments, including TRBV6-2 and TRBV6-3, were excluded. A later analysis showed that HLA-associated TCR beta chains had undergone more clonal expansion than equally common others. The authors considered a cluster of highly shared sequence variants likely to be a sequencing artifact.

Remarks on this clone: The antigen is unknown.

Amplification used 60 Vbeta primers and 13 Jbeta primers. The assay was immunoSEQ multiplex PCR, and TCRdb's table has in-frame clones only and misses some. Found here are fewer than 250,000 clones, roughly 84% of them singletons; the top ten hold 1% to 1.5%. Germline V gives CDR1 MDHEN, CDR2 SYDVKM. This CDR3 has 17 residues. The V end lost 10 bases, the J end lost 0 bases, and 24 bases lay between the germline ends. Source material: PBMCs. The TCR originated in a human donor in good health. The V call is TRBV28, the J call TRBJ1-1; perhaps TRBD1 as D (6 bases). CDR3 nucleotide sequence: TGTGCCACCAAGGAACGAACAGGGTTACCCATGAACACTGAAGCTTTCTTT. Its translation: CATKERTGLPMNTEAFF.